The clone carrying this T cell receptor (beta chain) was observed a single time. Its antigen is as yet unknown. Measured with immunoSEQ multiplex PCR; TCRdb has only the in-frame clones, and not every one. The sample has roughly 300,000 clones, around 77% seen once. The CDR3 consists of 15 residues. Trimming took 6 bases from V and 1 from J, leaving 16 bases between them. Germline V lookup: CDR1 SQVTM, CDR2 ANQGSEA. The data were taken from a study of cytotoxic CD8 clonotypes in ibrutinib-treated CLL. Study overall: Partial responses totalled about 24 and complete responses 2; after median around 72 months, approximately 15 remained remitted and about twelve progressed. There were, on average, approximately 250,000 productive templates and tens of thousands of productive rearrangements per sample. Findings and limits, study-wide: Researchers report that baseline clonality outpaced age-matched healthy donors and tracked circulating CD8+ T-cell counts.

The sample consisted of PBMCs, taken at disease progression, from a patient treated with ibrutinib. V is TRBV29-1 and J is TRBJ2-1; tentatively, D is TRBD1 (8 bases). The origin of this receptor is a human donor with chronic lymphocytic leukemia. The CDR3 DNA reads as TGCAGCGTGGGAGGACAGGGAGGGTCCTACAATGAGCAGTTCTTC. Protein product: CSVGGQGGSYNEQFF.